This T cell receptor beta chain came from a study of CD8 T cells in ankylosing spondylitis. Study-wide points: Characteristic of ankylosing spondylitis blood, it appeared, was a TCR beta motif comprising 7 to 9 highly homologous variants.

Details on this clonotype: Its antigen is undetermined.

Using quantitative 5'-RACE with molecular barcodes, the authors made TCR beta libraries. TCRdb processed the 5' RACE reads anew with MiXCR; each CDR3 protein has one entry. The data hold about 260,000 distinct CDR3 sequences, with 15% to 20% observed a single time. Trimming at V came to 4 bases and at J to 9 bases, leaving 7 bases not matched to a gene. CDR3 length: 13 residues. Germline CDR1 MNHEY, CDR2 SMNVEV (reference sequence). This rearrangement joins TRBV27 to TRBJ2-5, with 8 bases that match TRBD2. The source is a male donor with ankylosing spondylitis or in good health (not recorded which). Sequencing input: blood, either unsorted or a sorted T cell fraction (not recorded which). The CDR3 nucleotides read TGTGCCAGCAGTTCAGCGGGGGCCCTGGCCCAGTACTTC. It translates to CASSSAGALAQYF.